Presented here are 22 T cell receptor beta chains from one specimen sequenced in a study of cytomegalovirus exposure and HLA in healthy donors. PCR used 60 Vbeta primers and 13 Jbeta primers. The table came from immunoSEQ multiplex PCR; TCRdb's copy has only in-frame clones and leaves some out. The sample yields 130,000 to 150,000 clones, roughly 80% seen once. Source material: PBMCs. The receptors come from a female donor in good health and CMV-seronegative.

The chain is built from TRBV6-6 and TRBJ2-1; 10 bases align to TRBD2. The germline gives CDR1 MNHNY, CDR2 SVGAGI (reference sequence). The trim removed 8 bases at V and 8 bases at J, leaving 9 bases unmatched. This CDR3 contains 14 residues. CDR3 sequence reads: CASGGASGGDEQFF. The CDR3 region has the DNA TGTGCCAGCGGGGGAGCTAGCGGGGGCGATGAGCAGTTCTTC.

CDR3 in amino acids: CASSPLENTGELFF. The CDR3 DNA sequence: TGTGCCAGCTCACCACTAGAGAACACCGGGGAGCTGTTTTTT. V gene TRBV18 combines with J gene TRBJ2-2; D is unresolved. Germline values: CDR1 KGHSH, CDR2 LQKENI. The ends were cut back, 1 base at V and 1 base at J, with 4 bases in the middle. CDR3 size: 14 residues.

The chain employs TRBV4-1 and TRBJ1-1, with TRBD1 matching over 11 bases. The V gene end was trimmed by 1 base and the J gene end by 5 bases; junction bases not matched to a gene: 9. CDR3 length equals 17 residues. Germline V gene lookup returns CDR1 MGHRA and CDR2 YSYEKL. CDR3 residues: CASSQGGQGALVTEAFF. The CDR3 DNA sequence: TGCGCCAGCAGCCAAGGCGGACAGGGGGCCCTGGTTACTGAAGCTTTCTTT.

The DNA of the CDR3 is TGTGCCAGCAGCACCACCAGCGGGAGTGGAGGTCAAGAGACCCAGTACTTC. Its translation: CASSTTSGSGGQETQYF. This chain connects TRBV11-2 to TRBJ2-5; 8 bases are shared with TRBD2. Germline trimming cut 5 bases from V and 2 bases from J; bases unmatched to any gene: 13. Per germline, CDR1 SGHAT and CDR2 FQNNGV. CDR3 size: 17 residues.

CDR3 sequence (DNA): TGTGCCAGCAGCTTAGTGAGGGCCGGGGAGCTGTTTTTT. Translating gives CASSLVRAGELFF. The chain joins TRBV7-2 to TRBJ2-2; the D gene is possibly TRBD2 (5 bases). The V gene's germline CDR1 is SGHTA and CDR2 FQGNSA. This CDR3 contains 13 residues. V was pared by 1 base and J by 6 bases, with 6 bases between.

The genes are TRBV27 and TRBJ1-2; a weak D match, TRBD1 (6 bases). Per the germline V gene, CDR1 is MNHEY and CDR2 is SMNVEV (reference sequence). This CDR3 comprises 13 residues. V lost 5 bases and J lost 2, with 9 bases in between. CDR3 DNA: TGTGCCAGCAGTCCCGGACAGAACTATGGCTACACCTTC. Translation: CASSPGQNYGYTF.

This rearrangement joins TRBV6-5 to TRBJ1-2, with 8 bases identical to TRBD1. The length of the CDR3 is 14 residues. Per the germline V gene, CDR1 is MNHEY and CDR2 is SVGAGI. J was trimmed by 4 bases and V by 6 bases; bases with no gene match: 7. This chain's CDR3 is CASRSQGAGYGYTF. CDR3 in DNA: TGTGCCAGCAGGTCCCAGGGGGCCGGCTATGGCTACACCTTC.

The chain combines TRBV7-3 with TRBJ2-1; the D gene is possibly TRBD2 (6 bases). This CDR3 comprises 16 residues. The germline gives CDR1 SGHTA, CDR2 FQGTGA. V was shortened by 5 bases and J by 2 bases, with 16 bases between the two germline ends. The CDR3 coding sequence is TGTGCCAGCAGCCAGAGCCGCGGAGGGGCCTACAATGAGCAGTTCTTC. This translates into CASSQSRGGAYNEQFF.

V and J are TRBV5-6 and TRBJ2-3; D gene uncertain. Germline CDR1 is SGHDT and CDR2 is YYEEEE. CDR3 size: 15 residues. V lost 1 base and J 1 base, leaving 10 bases between the germline ends. CDR3 DNA sequence: TGTGCCAGCAGCTTGTTTAGCAGTCGCACAGATACGCAGTATTTT. Its protein product is CASSLFSSRTDTQYF.

The chain uses TRBV28 and TRBJ1-1; 9 bases line up with TRBD1. CDR1 and CDR2 (germline): MDHEN, SYDVKM. The CDR3 loop spans 14 amino acids. The junction had 5 bases not matched to a gene; V was cut back by 3 bases and J by 6 bases. The CDR3 protein is CASSLSGTGSEAFF. CDR3 in DNA: TGTGCCAGCAGTTTGTCCGGGACAGGGTCTGAAGCTTTCTTT.

The rearrangement joins TRBV2 to TRBJ2-7, with D hard to call. Germline values: CDR1 SNHLY, CDR2 FYNNEI. The ends were cut back, 5 bases at V and 7 bases at J, with 12 bases in the middle. The CDR3 loop spans 12 amino acids. The DNA for the CDR3 is TGTGCCAGCAGTAATAGCATGTGTGAGCAGTACTTC. Translated: CASSNSMCEQYF.

The V call is TRBV4-3, the J call TRBJ2-3, with 13 positions matching TRBD2. Per the germline V gene, CDR1 is LGHNA and CDR2 is YSLEER. V shed 4 bases, J shed 5 bases, and the junction held 3 bases outside the gene matches. CDR3 length: 15 amino acids. The CDR3 DNA sequence: TGCGCCAGCAGCCGTAGGACTAGCGGGGGAGATACGCAGTATTTT. This codes for CASSRRTSGGDTQYF.

This clone was seen a few times. This chain joins TRBV7-9 and TRBJ1-2; 11 nucleotides line up with TRBD1. V was clipped by 0 bases and J by 0 bases; unmatched bases: 0. The CDR3 has 16 amino acids. CDR1 is SEHNR and CDR2 is FQNEAQ in the germline V gene (reference sequence). CDR3 residues: CASSLAGQGANYGYTF. The CDR3 DNA is TGTGCCAGCAGCTTAGCGGGACAGGGGGCTAACTATGGCTACACCTTC.

This chain joins TRBV6-5 and TRBJ2-7, with 9 positions matching TRBD1. The CDR3 loop spans 15 amino acids. Germline values: CDR1 MNHEY, CDR2 SVGAGI. V dropped 5 bases and J dropped 1; count of bases not matched to a gene: 6. The CDR3 DNA is TGTGCCAGCAGTATCTCGGGGACAGGGTCCTACGAGCAGTACTTC. This codes for CASSISGTGSYEQYF.

Worth noting for this clone: Mismatch with germline at one junction end may stem from a read error. The chain uses TRBV5-1 and TRBJ2-2; D remains unclear. The CDR3 loop spans 12 amino acids. The V gene's germline CDR1 is SGHRS and CDR2 YFSETQ. CDR3 DNA sequence: TGCGCCAGCAGATTGGGCCTATCGGAGCTGTTTTTT. This sequence encodes CASRLGLSELFF.

The gene calls are TRBV4-1 and TRBJ2-7; TRBD1 agrees at 7 bases. Unmatched junction bases numbered 10, after V lost 4 bases and J lost 4 bases. The germline CDR1 and CDR2 sequences are MGHRA and YSYEKL. CDR3 length equals 15 residues. CDR3 sequence reads: CASSPSLDRFYEQYF. CDR3 bases: TGCGCCAGCAGCCCCTCCCTGGACAGGTTTTACGAGCAGTACTTC.

The chain joins TRBV9 to TRBJ2-3; 13 nucleotides align to TRBD2. CDR1 SGDLS and CDR2 YYNGEE come from the germline V gene. The CDR3 extends over 16 amino acids. The ends lost 4 bases at V and 4 bases at J; junction bases unmatched: 6. CDR3 DNA sequence: TGTGCCAGCAGCCCAAGACTAGCGGGGGGATCAGATACGCAGTATTTT. It is translated as CASSPRLAGGSDTQYF.

The genes are TRBV30 and TRBJ2-7; 7 bases are shared with TRBD1. From germline, CDR1 is GTSNPN and CDR2 SVGIG (reference sequence). The CDR3 has 11 amino acids. CDR3 sequence: CAILQGREQYF. CDR3 nucleotides: TGTGCTATATTACAGGGGCGGGAGCAGTACTTC.

This clone was counted once. The rearrangement uses TRBV10-1 and TRBJ2-1, with 9 positions matching TRBD1. The CDR3 is 12 amino acids. Germline V gives CDR1 WNHNN, CDR2 SYGVQD (reference sequence). Trimming took 0 bases from V and 15 from J; bases not matched to a gene: 3. The CDR3 loop is CASSESRDRVFF. CDR3 coding DNA: TGCGCCAGCAGTGAGTCCCGGGACAGGGTGTTCTTC.

V gene TRBV9 combines with J gene TRBJ2-7, with 9 positions matching TRBD2. The J segment lost 3 bases and the V segment lost 0 bases, leaving 7 bases of the junction unmatched. CDR1 and CDR2 from the germline V gene are SGDLS and YYNGEE. The CDR3 length is 16 residues. DNA of the CDR3: TGTGCCAGCAGCGTAGATGCGGGAGGGCCCGACTACGAGCAGTACTTC. Its protein is CASSVDAGGPDYEQYF.

The J gene is TRBJ2-5, the V gene TRBV7-9, with TRBD2 matching over 9 bases. Germline loops: CDR1 SEHNR, CDR2 FQNEAQ (reference sequence). The CDR3 runs 17 residues. Losses at the gene ends were 2 bases for V and 3 bases for J; bases not matched to a gene: 10. CDR3 amino acids: CASSLSQRLAVKETQYF. DNA for the CDR3: TGTGCCAGCAGCTTATCTCAGAGACTAGCGGTAAAAGAGACCCAGTACTTC.

The chain carries TRBV6-5 and TRBJ2-1; 9 bases agree with TRBD2. The J segment lost 8 bases and the V segment lost 7 bases, leaving 6 bases of the junction unmatched. This CDR3 contains 13 residues. From germline, CDR1 is MNHEY and CDR2 SVGAGI. CDR3 sequence: CASTLAGRDEQFF. In DNA form, the CDR3 reads TGTGCCAGCACCCTAGCGGGAAGGGATGAGCAGTTCTTC.